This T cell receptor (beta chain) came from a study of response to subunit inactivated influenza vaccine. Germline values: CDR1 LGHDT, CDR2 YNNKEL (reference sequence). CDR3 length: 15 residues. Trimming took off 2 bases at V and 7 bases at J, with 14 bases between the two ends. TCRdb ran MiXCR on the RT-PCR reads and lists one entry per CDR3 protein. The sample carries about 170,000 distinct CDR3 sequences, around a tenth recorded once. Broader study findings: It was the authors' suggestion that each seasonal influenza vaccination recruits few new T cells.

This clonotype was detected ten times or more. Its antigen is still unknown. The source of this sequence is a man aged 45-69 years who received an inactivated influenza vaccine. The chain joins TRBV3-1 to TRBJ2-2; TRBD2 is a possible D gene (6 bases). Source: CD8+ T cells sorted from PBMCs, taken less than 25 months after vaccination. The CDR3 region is CASSQSGTPHGELFF. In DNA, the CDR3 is TGTGCCAGCAGCCAATCCGGGACTCCTCACGGGGAGCTGTTTTTT.